This T cell receptor (beta chain) is from a study of blood T cell repertoires in COVID-19. Study overall: The origin of the acute and convalescent COVID-19 samples was the United States, Italy and Spain.

V was trimmed by 1 base and J by 4 bases, leaving 9 bases between them. CDR3 length equals 14 residues. Germline-derived CDR1 and CDR2 are SGHRS and YFSETQ. Participant-given clinical history determined each cohort assignment. Profiling relied on immunoSEQ multiplex PCR, and the TCRdb table lists in-frame clones only, not all of them. The table includes some 240,000 clones, approximately 86% detected once. V is TRBV5-1 and J is TRBJ2-1; D is unclear. The receptor's source is a woman in her thirties or forties with acute COVID-19. What was sequenced was PBMCs or T cells enriched from blood (not recorded which). The DNA of the CDR3 is TGCGCCAGCAGCTTGTTTACTAATTACAATGAGCAGTTCTTC. This encodes CASSLFTNYNEQFF.